What follows are 25 T cell receptor beta chains derived from one specimen sequenced in a study of human T cells and chemical hapten exposure. Specified time point: pre-sensitization, week 0. The treatment was: therapeutic diphenylcyclopropenone sensitization with weekly scalp DPC. TCRdb re-called the RACE reads through MiXCR, storing one row per CDR3 protein. The repertoire holds approximately 400,000 distinct CDR3 sequences, 4% to 6% seen once, with 2.5% to 3% in the top ten. The input for sequencing was whole blood, taken in connection with sensitization to the hapten diphenylcyclopropenone (DPC). The receptors were gathered from a woman aged 45-65 years with alopecia areata. Some clones in this sample may be carry-over from other donors' samples.

V gene TRBV28 combines with J gene TRBJ2-1; 7 bases are shared with TRBD2. This CDR3 is built from 14 residues. V lost 6 bases to trimming and J lost 1 base; unmatched junction nucleotides: 3. Per the germline V gene, CDR1 is MDHEN and CDR2 is SYDVKM. This chain's CDR3 is CASSAGASYNEQFF. As DNA, the CDR3 is TGTGCCAGCAGCGCGGGAGCTTCCTACAATGAGCAGTTCTTC.

This clonotype has ten or more counts. The CDR3 DNA sequence: TGCGCCAGCAGCTTACGATCCGGGACAACTAGGGCCTCCTACGAGCAGTACTTC. Translation gives CASSLRSGTTRASYEQYF. This chain connects TRBV5-1 to TRBJ2-7; D might be TRBD1 (6 bases). Germline assignment: CDR1 SGHRS and CDR2 YFSETQ. The CDR3 is 18 amino acids. The V gene lost 2 bases and the J gene lost 0 bases, with 21 bases spanning the gap.

On this clonotype itself: A much larger clone is a single base away; this may be a read error. This chain links TRBV13 with TRBJ2-1, with D possibly matching TRBD1 (5 bases). CDR1 and CDR2 (germline): PRHDT, FYEKMQ (reference sequence). The CDR3 has 15 residues. Trimming removed 3 bases at V and 0 bases at J, with 9 bases between. This chain's CDR3 is CASSFNRSSYNEQFF. The CDR3 DNA is TGTGCCAGCAGCTTTAACAGGAGCTCCTACAATGAGCAGTTCTTC.

With respect to this clonotype: A much larger clone differs by one base, so this may be a read error. The chain has TRBV6-2 or TRBV6-3 and TRBJ1-1; the D is unclear. CDR1 and CDR2 (germline): MNHEY, SVGEGT. There are 12 residues in the CDR3. V was pared by 2 bases and J by 4 bases, with 5 bases between. CDR3 protein: CASSYDGTEAFF. The DNA of the CDR3 is TGTGCCAGCAGTTACGACGGCACTGAAGCTTTCTTT.

This clonotype was counted many times. The chain combines TRBV5-1 with TRBJ2-3; 8 bases agree with TRBD2. The trim removed 5 bases at V and 4 bases at J, leaving 9 bases unmatched. Germline assignment: CDR1 SGHRS and CDR2 YFSETQ. The CDR3 has 15 amino acids. The CDR3 spells CASRLSGSKADTQYF. CDR3 nucleotides: TGCGCCAGCAGGTTAAGCGGGAGTAAGGCAGATACGCAGTATTTT.

This clonotype was detected ten times or more. This chain connects TRBV7-3 to TRBJ2-7, with D maybe TRBD1 (8 bases). In germline, CDR1 is SGHTA, CDR2 FQGTGA. This CDR3 comprises 13 residues. V was trimmed by 5 bases and J by 7 bases, leaving 15 bases between them. CDR3 in DNA: TGTGCCAGCAGCCCTGACAGGGGAGGGGAGCAGTACTTC. As protein: CASSPDRGGEQYF.

J is TRBJ1-4 and V is TRBV6-5; 8 bases agree with TRBD1. Germline V gene sequence: CDR1 MNHEY, CDR2 SVGAGI. The CDR3 totals 15 residues. Germline trimming cut 6 bases from V and 6 bases from J; bases unmatched to any gene: 9. CDR3 bases: TGTGCCAGCAGCTCCGAACAGGGGGGCGATGAAAAACTGTTTTTT. Translated, it gives CASSSEQGGDEKLFF.

In this sample, this clonotype turned up many times. The rearrangement links TRBV20-1 to TRBJ2-6, with a tentative D call TRBD1 (5 bases). This CDR3 has 15 amino acids. CDR1 is DFQATT, CDR2 SNEGSKA, per germline (reference sequence). V lost 3 bases, J lost 4 bases, and 13 bases lay in between. This chain's CDR3 is CSASQGSSGANVLTF. Here the CDR3 DNA reads TGCAGTGCTAGTCAGGGTTCATCGGGGGCCAACGTCCTGACTTTC.

This chain links TRBV6-2 or TRBV6-3 with TRBJ1-1, with D uncertain. The CDR3 spans 12 residues. Germline V CDR1 and CDR2: MNHEY, SVGEGT. The V end lost 0 bases, the J end lost 6 bases, and 5 bases lay between the germline ends. The CDR3 sequence is CASSYSVAEAFF. The CDR3 bases are TGTGCCAGCAGTTACTCAGTCGCTGAAGCTTTCTTT.

On this clonotype itself: An end of the junction does not agree with germline; a read error may underlie this. This chain links TRBV20-1 with TRBJ2-1; no clear D. CDR3 length: 11 amino acids. The germline CDR1 and CDR2 sequences are DFQATT and SNEGSKA (reference sequence). CDR3 DNA: TGCTGTGCTAGAGACGACCCCAATCAATTCTTC. Its protein is CCARDDPNQFF.

The chain has TRBV14 and TRBJ2-5, with TRBD1 identical over 10 bases. Germline loops: CDR1 SGHDN, CDR2 FVKESK. The trim removed 2 bases at V and 7 bases at J, leaving 10 bases unmatched. This CDR3 contains 16 residues. The CDR3 region has the DNA TGTGCCAGCAGCCAATCCCGGACAGGGGGAGGAGGGACCCAGTACTTC. Its protein is CASSQSRTGGGGTQYF.

This clonotype has only a few counts. The genes are TRBV28 and TRBJ1-3; D ambiguous. This CDR3 is 15 amino acids long. V lost 4 bases and J lost 0, with 10 bases in between. Germline assignment: CDR1 MDHEN and CDR2 SYDVKM. CDR3 sequence: CASSSGRFSGNTIYF. For the CDR3, the DNA is TGTGCCAGCAGTTCTGGACGTTTCTCTGGAAACACCATATATTTT.

This clonotype showed up many times. The chain uses TRBV5-1 and TRBJ2-7, with 9 bases fitting TRBD2. CDR1 is SGHRS and CDR2 is YFSETQ in the germline V gene. This CDR3 is 15 amino acids long. After removal of 0 bases from V and 2 bases from J, the junction contained 3 bases not matched to a gene. The DNA for the CDR3 is TGCGCCAGCAGCTTGGGATTAGCGGGGGCCTACGAGCAGTACTTC. This encodes CASSLGLAGAYEQYF.

The CDR3 reads CASSYTGMTNTEAFF. As DNA, the CDR3 is TGTGCCAGCAGCTATACGGGAATGACGAACACTGAAGCTTTCTTT. V usage is TRBV13 and J usage is TRBJ1-1; D uncertain. The ends were cut back, 4 bases at V and 1 base at J, with 13 bases in the middle. CDR3 length equals 15 residues. Germline CDR1 and CDR2: PRHDT and FYEKMQ (reference sequence).

This clonotype occurred a few times. The rearrangement uses TRBV12-3 or TRBV12-4 and TRBJ1-2; unclear D gene. Between the trimmed V and J ends, which lost 5 bases and 0 bases, there was a span of 10 bases. CDR3 length equals 14 residues. The CDR3 is CASSPHMANYGYTF. For the CDR3, the DNA is TGTGCCAGCAGTCCCCACATGGCTAACTATGGCTACACCTTC.

This clonotype was observed a few times. The chain combines TRBV30 with TRBJ2-1; TRBD2 matches 8 bases. The CDR3 runs to 16 residues. V lost 3 bases and J lost 2; bases outside the gene matches: 9. CDR1 and CDR2 (germline): GTSNPN, SVGIG (reference sequence). The CDR3 coding sequence is TGTGCCTGGAGGGGGGTGGGACTAGGCACCTACAATGAGCAGTTCTTC. Encoded protein: CAWRGVGLGTYNEQFF. Looking up the rest from reference TRBV30 and TRBJ2-1 gives the full variable domain: SQTIHQWPATLVQPVGSPLSLECTVEGTSNPNLYWYRQAAGRGLQLLFYSVGIGQISSEVPQNLSASRPQDRQFILSSKKLLLSDSGFYLCAWRGVGLGTYNEQFFGPGTRLTVL.

This sequence joins TRBV14 and TRBJ1-2, with 7 bases aligning to TRBD1. After removal of 3 bases from V and 3 bases from J, the junction contained 4 bases not matched to a gene. Germline CDR1 and CDR2: SGHDN and FVKESK. The CDR3 is 14 residues long. The CDR3 reads CASSHITGDYGYTF. In nucleotides, the CDR3 is TGTGCCAGCAGCCATATCACAGGGGACTATGGCTACACCTTC. The full variable domain, in which reference TRBV14 and TRBJ1-2 provide the parts outside the CDR3, is EAGVTQFPSHSVIEKGQTVTLRCDPISGHDNLYWYRRVMGKEIKFLLHFVKESKQDESGMPNNRFLAERTGGTYSTLKVQPAELEDSGVYFCASSHITGDYGYTFGSGTRLTVV.

A few counts support this clonotype. The rearrangement links TRBV28 to TRBJ2-7; D is possibly TRBD2 (5 bases). The CDR3 extends over 14 amino acids. Trimming cost V 6 bases and J 1 base, with 13 bases left between them. In germline, CDR1 is MDHEN, CDR2 SYDVKM. CDR3 in amino acids: CASSPPAASYEQYF. As DNA, the CDR3 is TGTGCCAGCAGCCCCCCAGCGGCGTCCTACGAGCAGTACTTC.

This clonotype was seen repeatedly, ten times or more. The rearrangement joins TRBV2 to TRBJ1-5, with TRBD1 identical over 9 bases. Germline trimming cut 9 bases from V and 7 bases from J; bases unmatched to any gene: 7. The CDR3 sequence is 13 residues long. Per germline, CDR1 SNHLY and CDR2 FYNNEI. CDR3 region: CASGQGRSQPQHF. CDR3 nucleotide sequence: TGTGCCAGTGGACAGGGGCGCTCACAGCCCCAGCATTTT.

This chain connects TRBV6-5 to TRBJ1-5; D ambiguous. There are 14 residues in the CDR3. The germline V and J ends were trimmed by 3 bases and 6 bases, with 12 bases remaining between them. The germline V gene has CDR1 MNHEY and CDR2 SVGAGI. The CDR3, as DNA: TGTGCCAGCAGTTATGAGGTTCGGGGTCAGCCCCAGCATTTT. As protein: CASSYEVRGQPQHF.

The chain couples TRBV28 to TRBJ1-3; D is unresolved. Germline V gene data show CDR1 as MDHEN and CDR2 as SYDVKM. The CDR3 is 9 residues long. This CDR3 is CGAGNTIYF. As DNA, the CDR3 is TGTGGGGCCGGAAACACCATATATTTT.

In this sample, this clonotype turned up a few times. A read error may account for a junction end that differs from germline. The chain uses TRBV6-6 and TRBJ2-5; TRBD1 might be the D (5 bases). The CDR3 sequence is 15 residues long. Germline V gene data show CDR1 as MNHNY and CDR2 as SVGAGI (reference sequence). The CDR3 loop is CASSHSTASGETQYF. DNA for the CDR3: TGTGCCAGCAGTCACTCGACAGCTTCTGGGGAGACCCAGTACTTC.

The table lists this clonotype with many counts. The chain uses TRBV11-2 and TRBJ2-5; 9 bases align to TRBD1. This CDR3 contains 16 residues. In germline, CDR1 is SGHAT, CDR2 FQNNGV. The V segment lost 5 bases and the J segment 7 bases; nucleotides outside the gene matches: 14. DNA for the CDR3: TGTGCCAGCAGCCCCTCCCCGGGACAGGGTCTAGGGACCCAGTACTTC. Translation gives CASSPSPGQGLGTQYF. The variable domain in full, completed from reference TRBV11-2 and TRBJ2-5, reads EAGVAQSPRYKIIEKRQSVAFWCNPISGHATLYWYQQILGQGPKLLIQFQNNGVVDDSQLPKDRFSAERLKGVDSTLKIQPAKLEDSAVYLCASSPSPGQGLGTQYFGPGTRLLVL.

This clonotype appeared a few times. The gene calls are TRBV20-1 and TRBJ2-7; D remains unclear. Germline assignment: CDR1 DFQATT and CDR2 SNEGSKA (reference sequence). V was cut by 6 bases and J by 1 base, with 7 bases left in between. This CDR3 has 11 amino acids. The CDR3 DNA sequence: TGCAGTGCAGCCGGGTCCTACGAGCAGTACTTC. Translation gives CSAAGSYEQYF.

The chain recombines TRBV25-1 with TRBJ1-6; no firm D call. This CDR3 comprises 13 residues. Germline V CDR1 and CDR2: MGHDK, SYGVNS. Trimming stripped 6 bases from V and 9 bases from J, with 12 bases between. CDR3 nucleotides: TGTGCCAGCAGCGCCAGCTACAGTTCACCCCTCCACTTT. Its translation: CASSASYSSPLHF.